This TCR beta chain was captured by sequencing in a study of cytomegalovirus exposure and HLA in healthy donors. Only a few counts were recorded for this clone. The germline V gene encodes CDR1 MNHNS and CDR2 SASEGT. Trimming took off 4 bases at V and 1 base at J, with 17 bases between the two ends. CDR3 length equals 17 residues. 13 Jbeta primers and 60 Vbeta primers were used for the PCR. Libraries were prepared by immunoSEQ multiplex PCR; TCRdb keeps only in-frame clonotypes and omits some of them. Counted here are about 140,000 clones, over 65% occurring once; the ten biggest clones make up 1.5% to 2%.

The chain recombines TRBV6-1 with TRBJ1-3; D possibly corresponds to TRBD1 (5 bases). What was sequenced was PBMCs. The source of this sequence is a woman in her twenties or thirties in good health and CMV-seronegative. The CDR3 region is CASSGGEAAVSGNTIYF. The CDR3 nucleotides are TGTGCCAGCAGTGGAGGGGAGGCAGCCGTTTCTGGAAACACCATATATTTT.